These 2 T cell receptor beta chains share one sample of origin, sequenced in a study of T-cell memory formation after mild COVID-19. TCRdb re-called the 5' RACE reads with MiXCR, one entry per CDR3 protein. The sample records 50,000 to 75,000 distinct CDR3 sequences, approximately 9% being singletons. Sample: PBMCs or a T cell subset sorted from them (not recorded which). The receptors shown here come from a man in his late teens or twenties who had mild COVID-19 (a few samples of this study predate the infection). Cell type and time point are not known.

This clonotype was counted ten times or more. The chain employs TRBV7-2 and TRBJ2-3; maybe TRBD2 (6 bases). Trimming left V 2 bases short and J 6 bases short, with 12 bases between. The CDR3 consists of 14 residues. Germline V gene data show CDR1 as SGHTA and CDR2 as FQGNSA. In DNA form, the CDR3 reads TGTGCCAGCAGCTTAAGGCGGGGCGGCGATACGCAGTATTTT. Amino acid sequence: CASSLRRGGDTQYF.

This clonotype was found many times. The chain combines TRBV5-1 with TRBJ2-6; a weak D match, TRBD1 (6 bases). V lost 4 bases to trimming and J lost 0 bases, with 14 bases between them. This CDR3 is 17 amino acids long. Germline V gene data show CDR1 as SGHRS and CDR2 as YFSETQ. The CDR3 DNA reads TGCGCCAGCAGCCCTACAGGGTGGAGCTCTGGGGCCAACGTCCTGACTTTC. Protein sequence: CASSPTGWSSGANVLTF. Variable domain in full (rest from reference TRBV5-1 and TRBJ2-6): KAGVTQTPRYLIKTRGQQVTLSCSPISGHRSVSWYQQTPGQGLQFLFEYFSETQRNKGNFPGRFSGRQFSNSRSEMNVSTLELGDSALYLCASSPTGWSSGANVLTFGAGSRLTVL.